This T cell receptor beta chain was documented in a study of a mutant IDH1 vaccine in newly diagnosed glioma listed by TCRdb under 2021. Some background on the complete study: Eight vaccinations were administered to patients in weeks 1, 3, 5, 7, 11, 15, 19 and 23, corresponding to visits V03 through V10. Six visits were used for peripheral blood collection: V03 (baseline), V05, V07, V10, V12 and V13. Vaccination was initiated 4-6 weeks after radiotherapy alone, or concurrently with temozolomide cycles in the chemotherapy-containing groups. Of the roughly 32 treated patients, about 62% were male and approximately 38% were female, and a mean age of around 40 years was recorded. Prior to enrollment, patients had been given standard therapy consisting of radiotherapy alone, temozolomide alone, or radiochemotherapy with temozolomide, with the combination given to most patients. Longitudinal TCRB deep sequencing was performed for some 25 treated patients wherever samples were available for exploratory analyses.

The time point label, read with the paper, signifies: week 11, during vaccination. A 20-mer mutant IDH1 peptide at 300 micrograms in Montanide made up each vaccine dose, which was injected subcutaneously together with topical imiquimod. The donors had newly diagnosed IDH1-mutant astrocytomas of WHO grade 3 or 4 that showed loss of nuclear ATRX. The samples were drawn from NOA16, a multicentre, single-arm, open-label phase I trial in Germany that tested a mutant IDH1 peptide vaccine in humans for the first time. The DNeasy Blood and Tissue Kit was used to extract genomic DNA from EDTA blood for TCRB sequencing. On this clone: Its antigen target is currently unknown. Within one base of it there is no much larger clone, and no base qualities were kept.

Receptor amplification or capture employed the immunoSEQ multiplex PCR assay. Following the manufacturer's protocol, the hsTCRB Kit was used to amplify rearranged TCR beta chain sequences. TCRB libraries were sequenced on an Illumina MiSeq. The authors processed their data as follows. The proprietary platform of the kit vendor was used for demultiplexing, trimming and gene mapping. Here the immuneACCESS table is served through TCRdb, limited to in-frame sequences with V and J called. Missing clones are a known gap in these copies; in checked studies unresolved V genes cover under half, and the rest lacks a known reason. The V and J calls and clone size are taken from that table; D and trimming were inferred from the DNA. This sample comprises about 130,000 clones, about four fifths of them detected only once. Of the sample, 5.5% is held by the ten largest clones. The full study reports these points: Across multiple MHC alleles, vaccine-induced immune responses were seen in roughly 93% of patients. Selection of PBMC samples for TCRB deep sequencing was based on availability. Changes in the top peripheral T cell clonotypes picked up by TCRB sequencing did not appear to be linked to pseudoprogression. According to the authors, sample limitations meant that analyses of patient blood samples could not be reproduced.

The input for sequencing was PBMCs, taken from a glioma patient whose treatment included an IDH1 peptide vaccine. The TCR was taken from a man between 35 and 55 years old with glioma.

The DNA sequence is as follows: TGTGCCAGCAGCCTCGACAGGGACACCGGGGAGCTGTTTTTT. The resulting protein is CASSLDRDTGELFF. The V and J genes are TRBV28 and TRBJ2-2; 7 of the junction bases match TRBD1. The CDR3 holds 14 amino acids from the cysteine to the phenylalanine. Just the 42-base CDR3 DNA is kept, in frame starting at base 1. Sequences MDHEN (CDR1) and SYDVKM (CDR2) are obtained from the germline V gene. V ends up 6 bases short and J 3 bases short, with an unmatched junction base count of 4. With the portions outside the CDR3 filled from the reference TRBV28 and TRBJ2-2 genes, the complete variable region becomes DVKVTQSSRYLVKRTGEKVFLECVQDMDHENMFWYRQDPGLGLRLIYFSYDVKMKEKGDIPEGYSVSREKKERFSLILESASTNQTSMYLCASSLDRDTGELFFGEGSRLTVL.